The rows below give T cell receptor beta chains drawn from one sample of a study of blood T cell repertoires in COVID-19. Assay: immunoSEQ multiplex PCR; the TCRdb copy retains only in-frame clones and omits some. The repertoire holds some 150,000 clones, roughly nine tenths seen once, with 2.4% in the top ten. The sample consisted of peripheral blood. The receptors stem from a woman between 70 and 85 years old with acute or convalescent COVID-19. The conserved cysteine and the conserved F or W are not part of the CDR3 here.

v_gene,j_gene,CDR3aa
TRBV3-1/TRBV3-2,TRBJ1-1,ASSGGGGGHTEAF
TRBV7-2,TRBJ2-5,ASSFFGGGQQETQY
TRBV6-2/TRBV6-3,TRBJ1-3,ASSFRDRDGNTIY
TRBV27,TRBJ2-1,ASSSYGRGENEQF
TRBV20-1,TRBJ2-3,SASAKGAPRATDTQY
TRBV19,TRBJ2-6,ASSIGRDTLFGANVLT
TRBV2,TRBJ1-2,ATSGEPNYGYT
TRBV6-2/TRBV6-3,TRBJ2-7,ASSYAPGQGALYEQY
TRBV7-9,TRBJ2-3,ASSRASPGGRIGQSTDTQY
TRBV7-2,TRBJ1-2,ASSPAIRSSRNIYGYT
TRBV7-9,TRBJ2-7,ASSFRGVHEQY
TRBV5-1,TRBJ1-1,ASSLLLGQNTEAF
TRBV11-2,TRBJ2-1,ASRGLAGGRYNEQF
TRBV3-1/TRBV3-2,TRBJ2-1,ASSPTHRGLLYNEQF
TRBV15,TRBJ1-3,ATSRGPVAGAGNTIY
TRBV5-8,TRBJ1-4,ASSSYRGTDNEKLF
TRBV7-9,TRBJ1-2,ASNRGTGGRDYGYT
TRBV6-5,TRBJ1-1,ASSRGQAGRTEAF
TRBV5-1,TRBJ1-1,ASSPRMDTSNTEAF
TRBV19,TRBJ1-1,ASSSLQGRTEAF
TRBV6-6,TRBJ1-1,ASSPGRTEAF
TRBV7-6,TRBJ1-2,ASYSLRDGYT
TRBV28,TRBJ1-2,ASSLGQFYGYT
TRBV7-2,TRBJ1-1,ASSPGPGQGGTF
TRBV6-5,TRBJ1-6,ASSYSEGHRTSPLH
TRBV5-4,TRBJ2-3,ASSLDEQVSTDTQY
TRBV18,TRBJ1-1,ASSPNALTGLRTEAF
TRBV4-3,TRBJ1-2,ASSLIRVLDTVYT
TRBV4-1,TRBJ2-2,ASIPTYRGPGELF
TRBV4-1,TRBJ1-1,ASSQALQGEAF
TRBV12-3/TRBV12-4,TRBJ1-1,ASELQPWTEAF
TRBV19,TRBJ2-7,ASSADRVGSYEQY
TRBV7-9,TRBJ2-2,ASSLEAAGHH
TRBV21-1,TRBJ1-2,ASRNGWNRALANYGYT
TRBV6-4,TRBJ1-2,RLRGGYGYT
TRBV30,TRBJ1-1,AWTPGSNTEAF
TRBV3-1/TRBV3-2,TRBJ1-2,ASSQTGPYGYT
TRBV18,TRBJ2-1,ASSAVVPGQGAENEQF
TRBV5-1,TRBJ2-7,ASSLGQGGFYEQY
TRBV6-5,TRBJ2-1,ASSRDRGPTNEQF
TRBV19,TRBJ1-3,ASTGSGRRNTIY
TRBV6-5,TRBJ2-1,ASNPSDGQGWGQF
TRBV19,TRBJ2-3,ASSSDRTSTDTQY
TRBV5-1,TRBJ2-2,ASSSQVVGNTGELF
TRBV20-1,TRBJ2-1,SASSEAGAAYNEQF
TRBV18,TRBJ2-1,ASSPPSRGSYNEQF
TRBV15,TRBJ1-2,ATSSRTGAHYGYT
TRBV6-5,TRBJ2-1,ASSSRQGTNNEQF
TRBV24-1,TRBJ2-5,ATSDTAGGETQY
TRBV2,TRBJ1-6,ASRTTGGQHNSPLH
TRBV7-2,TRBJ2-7,ASSLVPRNGLAWYEQY
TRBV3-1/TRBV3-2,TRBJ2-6,ASSQGASGGANSGANVLT
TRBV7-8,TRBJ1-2,ASSLVSMDGPYGYT
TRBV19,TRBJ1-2,ASSIAAYGYT
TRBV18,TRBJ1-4,ASSKPGQSNEKLF
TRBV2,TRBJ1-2,ASRGQGAASYGYT
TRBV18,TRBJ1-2,ASSPSPGVNYGYT
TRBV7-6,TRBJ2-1,ASSVGQDFYNEQF
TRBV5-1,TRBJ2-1,ASSTGLAGGNEQF